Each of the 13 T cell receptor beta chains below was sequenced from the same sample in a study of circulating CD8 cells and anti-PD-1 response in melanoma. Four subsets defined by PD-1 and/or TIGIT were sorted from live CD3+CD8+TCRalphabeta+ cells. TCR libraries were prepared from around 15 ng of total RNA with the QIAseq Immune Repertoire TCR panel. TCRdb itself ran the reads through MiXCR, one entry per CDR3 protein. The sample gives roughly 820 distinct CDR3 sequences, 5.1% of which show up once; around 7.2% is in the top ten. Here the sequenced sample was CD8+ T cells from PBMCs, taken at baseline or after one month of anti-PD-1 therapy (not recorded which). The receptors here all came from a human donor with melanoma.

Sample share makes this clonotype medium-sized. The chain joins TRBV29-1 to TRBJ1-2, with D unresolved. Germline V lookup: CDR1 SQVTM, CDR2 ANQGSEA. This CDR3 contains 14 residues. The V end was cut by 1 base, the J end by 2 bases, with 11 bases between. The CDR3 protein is CSVEGEEENYGYTF. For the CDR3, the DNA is TGCAGCGTTGAAGGGGAAGAGGAGAACTATGGCTACACCTTC.

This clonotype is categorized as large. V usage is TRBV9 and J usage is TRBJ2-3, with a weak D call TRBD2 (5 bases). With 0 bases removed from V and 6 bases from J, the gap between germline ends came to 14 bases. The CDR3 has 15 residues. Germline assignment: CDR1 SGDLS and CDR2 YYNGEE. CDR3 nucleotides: TGTGCCAGCAGCGTAGAAGGGAGAGGGCCCGATACGCAGTATTTT. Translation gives CASSVEGRGPDTQYF.

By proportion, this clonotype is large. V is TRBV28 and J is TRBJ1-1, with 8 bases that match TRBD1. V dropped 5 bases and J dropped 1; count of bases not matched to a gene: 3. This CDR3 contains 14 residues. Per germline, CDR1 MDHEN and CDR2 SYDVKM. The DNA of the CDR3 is TGTGCCAGCAGTCCGGACAGGGAGAACACTGAAGCTTTCTTT. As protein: CASSPDRENTEAFF. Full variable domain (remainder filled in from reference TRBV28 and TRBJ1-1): DVKVTQSSRYLVKRTGEKVFLECVQDMDHENMFWYRQDPGLGLRLIYFSYDVKMKEKGDIPEGYSVSREKKERFSLILESASTNQTSMYLCASSPDRENTEAFFGQGTRLTVV.

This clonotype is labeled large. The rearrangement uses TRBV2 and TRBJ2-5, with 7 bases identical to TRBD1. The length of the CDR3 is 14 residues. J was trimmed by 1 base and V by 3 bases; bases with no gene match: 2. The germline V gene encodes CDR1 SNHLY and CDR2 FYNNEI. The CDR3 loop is CASSDRDSQETQYF. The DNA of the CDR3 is TGTGCCAGCAGTGACCGGGACAGCCAAGAGACCCAGTACTTC.

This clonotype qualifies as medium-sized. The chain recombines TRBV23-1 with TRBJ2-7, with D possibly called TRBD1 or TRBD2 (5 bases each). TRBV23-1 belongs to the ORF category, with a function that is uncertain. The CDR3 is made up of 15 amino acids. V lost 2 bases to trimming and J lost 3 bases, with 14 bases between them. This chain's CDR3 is CASSQPPGRCYEQYF. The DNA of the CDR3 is TGCGCCAGCAGTCAACCGCCGGGACGGTGCTACGAGCAGTACTTC.

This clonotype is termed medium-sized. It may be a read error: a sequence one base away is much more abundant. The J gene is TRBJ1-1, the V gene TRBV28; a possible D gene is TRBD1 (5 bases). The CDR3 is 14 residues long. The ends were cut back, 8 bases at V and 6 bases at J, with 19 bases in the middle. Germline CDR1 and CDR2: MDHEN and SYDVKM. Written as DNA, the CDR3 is TGTGCCAGCGGGGATTTCAGGGTAAACGCTGAAGCTTTCTTT. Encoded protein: CASGDFRVNAEAFF.

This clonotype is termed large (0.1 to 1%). CDR3 sequence: CASSFLLSGQGYTGELFF. CDR3 in DNA: TGTGCCAGCAGTTTCCTCTTGTCCGGACAGGGATACACCGGGGAGCTGTTTTTT. The V gene is TRBV27, the J gene TRBJ2-2, with TRBD1 matching over 8 bases. This CDR3 is built from 18 residues. The germline V gene has CDR1 MNHEY and CDR2 SMNVEV (reference sequence). Losses at the gene ends were 3 bases for V and 3 bases for J; bases not matched to a gene: 12.

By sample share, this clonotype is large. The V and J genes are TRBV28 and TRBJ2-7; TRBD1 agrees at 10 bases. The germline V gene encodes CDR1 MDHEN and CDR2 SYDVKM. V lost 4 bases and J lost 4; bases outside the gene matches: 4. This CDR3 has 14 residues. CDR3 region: CASSSRQGAYEQYF. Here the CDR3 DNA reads TGTGCCAGCAGTTCCCGACAGGGGGCTTACGAGCAGTACTTC.

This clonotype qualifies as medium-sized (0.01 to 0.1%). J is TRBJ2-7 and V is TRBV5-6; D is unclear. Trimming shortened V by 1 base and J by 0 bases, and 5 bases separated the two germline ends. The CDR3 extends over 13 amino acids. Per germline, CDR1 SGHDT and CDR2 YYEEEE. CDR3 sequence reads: CASSLISSYEQYF. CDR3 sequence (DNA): TGTGCCAGCAGCTTGATCTCCTCCTACGAGCAGTACTTC.

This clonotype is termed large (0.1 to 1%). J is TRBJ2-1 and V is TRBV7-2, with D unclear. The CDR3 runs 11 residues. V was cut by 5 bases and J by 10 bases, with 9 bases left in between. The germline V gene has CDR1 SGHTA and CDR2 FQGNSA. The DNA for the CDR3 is TGTGCCAGCAGCCATAGGGTAGAGCAGTTCTTC. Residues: CASSHRVEQFF.

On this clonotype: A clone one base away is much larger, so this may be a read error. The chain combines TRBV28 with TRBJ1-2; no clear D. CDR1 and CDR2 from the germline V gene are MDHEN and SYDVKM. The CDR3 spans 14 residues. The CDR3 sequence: CTSSLVREVFDYTF. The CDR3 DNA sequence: TGTACCAGCAGTTTAGTAAGGGAAGTTTTCGACTACACCTTC.

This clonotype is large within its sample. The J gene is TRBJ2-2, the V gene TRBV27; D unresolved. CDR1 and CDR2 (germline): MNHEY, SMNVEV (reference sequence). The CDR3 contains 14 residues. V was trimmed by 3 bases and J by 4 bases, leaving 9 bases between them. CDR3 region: CASSLGKSTGELFF. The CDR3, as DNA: TGTGCCAGCAGTTTGGGCAAGAGCACCGGGGAGCTGTTTTTT.

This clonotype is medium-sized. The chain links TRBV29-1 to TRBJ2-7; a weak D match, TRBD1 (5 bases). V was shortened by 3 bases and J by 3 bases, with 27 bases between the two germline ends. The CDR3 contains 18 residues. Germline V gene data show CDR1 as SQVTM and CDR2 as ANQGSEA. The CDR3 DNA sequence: TGCAGCGTTGAGGAAGGGCAGGGTTCGGTCTCTAGGGTCTACGAGCAGTACTTC. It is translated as CSVEEGQGSVSRVYEQYF.